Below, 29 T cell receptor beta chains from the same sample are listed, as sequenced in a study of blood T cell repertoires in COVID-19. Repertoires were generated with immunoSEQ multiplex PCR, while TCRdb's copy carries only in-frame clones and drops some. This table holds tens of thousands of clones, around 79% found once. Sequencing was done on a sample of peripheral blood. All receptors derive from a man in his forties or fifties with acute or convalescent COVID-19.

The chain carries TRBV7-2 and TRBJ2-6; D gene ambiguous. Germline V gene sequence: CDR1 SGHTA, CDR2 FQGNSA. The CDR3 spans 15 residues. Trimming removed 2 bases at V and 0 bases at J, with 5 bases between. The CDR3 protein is CASSLRVSGANVLTF. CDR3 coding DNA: TGTGCCAGCAGCTTAAGAGTCTCTGGGGCCAACGTCCTGACTTTC.

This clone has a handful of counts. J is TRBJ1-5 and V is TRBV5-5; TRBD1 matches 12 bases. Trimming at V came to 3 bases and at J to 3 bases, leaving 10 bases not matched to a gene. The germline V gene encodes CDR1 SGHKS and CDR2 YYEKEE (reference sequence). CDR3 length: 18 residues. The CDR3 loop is CASSWGWDRGPDNQPQHF. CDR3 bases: TGTGCCAGCAGCTGGGGGTGGGACAGGGGGCCCGACAATCAGCCCCAGCATTTT.

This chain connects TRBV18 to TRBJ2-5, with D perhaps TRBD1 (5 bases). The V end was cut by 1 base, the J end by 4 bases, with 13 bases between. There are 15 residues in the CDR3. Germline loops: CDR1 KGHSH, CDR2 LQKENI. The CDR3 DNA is TGTGCCAGCTCACCACTTAAGGGGCAGGGAGAGACCCAGTACTTC. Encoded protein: CASSPLKGQGETQYF.

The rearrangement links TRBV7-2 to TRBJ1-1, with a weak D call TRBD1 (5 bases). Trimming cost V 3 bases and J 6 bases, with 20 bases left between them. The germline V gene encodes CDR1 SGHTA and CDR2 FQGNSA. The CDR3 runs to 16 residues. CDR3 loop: CASSLGGFRRTAEAFF. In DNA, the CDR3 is TGTGCCAGCAGCTTGGGGGGTTTTAGGCGAACTGCTGAAGCTTTCTTT. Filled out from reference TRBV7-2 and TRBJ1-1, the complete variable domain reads GAGVSQSPSNKVTEKGKDVELRCDPISGHTALYWYRQSLGQGLEFLIYFQGNSAPDKSGLPSDRFSAERTGGSVSTLTIQRTQQEDSAVYLCASSLGGFRRTAEAFFGQGTRLTVV.

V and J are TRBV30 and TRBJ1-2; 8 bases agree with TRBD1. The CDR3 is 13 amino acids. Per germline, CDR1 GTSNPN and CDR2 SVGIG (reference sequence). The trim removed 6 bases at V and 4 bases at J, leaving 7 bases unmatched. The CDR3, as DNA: TGTGCCTGCGGAGACGGGACAGGCTATGGCTACACCTTC. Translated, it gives CACGDGTGYGYTF.

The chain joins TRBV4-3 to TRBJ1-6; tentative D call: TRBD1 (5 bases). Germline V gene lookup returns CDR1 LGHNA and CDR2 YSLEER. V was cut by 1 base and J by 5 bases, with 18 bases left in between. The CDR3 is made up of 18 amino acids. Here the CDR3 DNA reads TGCGCCAGCAGCCAAGGGCTGGCCGGGGGACGGGATAATTCACCCCTCCACTTT. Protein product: CASSQGLAGGRDNSPLHF.

CDR3 loop: CASTQTPTATNEKLFF. The CDR3 DNA reads as TGTGCCAGCACTCAAACCCCGACAGCAACTAATGAAAAACTGTTTTTT. V usage is TRBV2 and J usage is TRBJ1-4, with D possibly matching TRBD1 (5 bases). V lost 7 bases and J lost 0, with 15 bases in between. Germline V gene lookup returns CDR1 SNHLY and CDR2 FYNNEI. The CDR3 sequence is 16 residues long.

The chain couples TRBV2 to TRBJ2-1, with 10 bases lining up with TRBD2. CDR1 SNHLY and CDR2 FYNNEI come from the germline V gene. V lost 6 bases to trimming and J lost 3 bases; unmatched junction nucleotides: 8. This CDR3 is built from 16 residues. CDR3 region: CASRTLAGDRYNEQFF. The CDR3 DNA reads TGTGCCAGCAGAACCCTAGCGGGAGACCGCTACAATGAGCAGTTCTTC.

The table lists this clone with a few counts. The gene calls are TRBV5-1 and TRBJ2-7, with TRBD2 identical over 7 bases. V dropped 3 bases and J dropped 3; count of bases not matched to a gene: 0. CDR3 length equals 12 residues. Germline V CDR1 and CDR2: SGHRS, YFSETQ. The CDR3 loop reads CASSSSGYEQYF. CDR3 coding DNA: TGCGCCAGCAGCTCTAGCGGCTACGAGCAGTACTTC.

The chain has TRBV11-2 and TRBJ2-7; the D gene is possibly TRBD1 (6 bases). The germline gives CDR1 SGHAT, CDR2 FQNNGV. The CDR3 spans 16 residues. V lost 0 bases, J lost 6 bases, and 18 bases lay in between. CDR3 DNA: TGTGCCAGCAGCTTAGATCGAGTCTCCATAGGGGGCGAGCAGTACTTC. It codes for CASSLDRVSIGGEQYF.

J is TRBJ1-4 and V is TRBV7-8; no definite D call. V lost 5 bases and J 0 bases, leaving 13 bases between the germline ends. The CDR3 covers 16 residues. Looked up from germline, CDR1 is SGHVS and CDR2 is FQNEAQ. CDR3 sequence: CASSKRPSATNEKLFF. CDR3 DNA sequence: TGTGCCAGCAGCAAGAGGCCCTCCGCAACTAATGAAAAACTGTTTTTT.

The CDR3, as DNA: TGTGCCAGCAGCTGGCCGACACGTCACCAAGAGACCCAGTACTTC. Its translation: CASSWPTRHQETQYF. The chain links TRBV7-2 to TRBJ2-5; D call uncertain. Trimming pared 4 bases from V and 0 bases from J, leaving 12 bases between. The CDR3 sequence is 15 residues long. Looked up from germline, CDR1 is SGHTA and CDR2 is FQGNSA. Based on the CDR3 plus reference TRBV7-2 and TRBJ2-5, the full variable domain is GAGVSQSPSNKVTEKGKDVELRCDPISGHTALYWYRQSLGQGLEFLIYFQGNSAPDKSGLPSDRFSAERTGGSVSTLTIQRTQQEDSAVYLCASSWPTRHQETQYFGPGTRLLVL.

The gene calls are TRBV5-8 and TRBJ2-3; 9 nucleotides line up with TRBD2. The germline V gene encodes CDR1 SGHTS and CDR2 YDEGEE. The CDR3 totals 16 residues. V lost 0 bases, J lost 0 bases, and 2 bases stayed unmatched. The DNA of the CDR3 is TGTGCCAGCAGCTTGGGACTAGCGGCTAGCACAGATACGCAGTATTTT. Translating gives CASSLGLAASTDTQYF.

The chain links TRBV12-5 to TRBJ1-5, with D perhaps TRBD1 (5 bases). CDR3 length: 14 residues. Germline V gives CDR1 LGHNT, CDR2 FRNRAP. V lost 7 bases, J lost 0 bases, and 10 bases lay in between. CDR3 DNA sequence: TGTGCTAGTGCTCAGGGTTCTAGCAATCAGCCCCAGCATTTT. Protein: CASAQGSSNQPQHF.

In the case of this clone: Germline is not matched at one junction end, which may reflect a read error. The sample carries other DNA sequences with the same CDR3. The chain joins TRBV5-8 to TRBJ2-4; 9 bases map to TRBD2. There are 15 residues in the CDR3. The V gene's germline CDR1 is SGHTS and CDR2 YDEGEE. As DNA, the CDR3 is TGCGCCAGCAGCTTGACTAGCGGATCCAAAAACATTCAGTACTTC. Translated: CASSLTSGSKNIQYF.

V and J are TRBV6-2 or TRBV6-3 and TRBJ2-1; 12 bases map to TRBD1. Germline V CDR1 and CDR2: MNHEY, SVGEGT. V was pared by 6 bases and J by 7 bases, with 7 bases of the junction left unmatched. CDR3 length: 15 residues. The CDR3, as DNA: TGTGCCAGCAGCCGGGGACAGGGGGCTCGGAATGAGCAGTTCTTC. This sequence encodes CASSRGQGARNEQFF.

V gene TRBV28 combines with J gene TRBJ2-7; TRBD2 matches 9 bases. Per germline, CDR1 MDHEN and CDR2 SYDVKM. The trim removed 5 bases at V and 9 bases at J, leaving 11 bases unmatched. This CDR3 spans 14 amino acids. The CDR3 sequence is CASSRLAEPSRQYF. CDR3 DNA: TGTGCCAGCAGTCGACTAGCGGAGCCCTCACGGCAGTACTTC.

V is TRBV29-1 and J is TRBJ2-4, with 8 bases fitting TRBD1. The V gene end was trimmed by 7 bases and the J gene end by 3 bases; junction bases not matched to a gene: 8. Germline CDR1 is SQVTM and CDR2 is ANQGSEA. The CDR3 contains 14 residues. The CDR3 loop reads CSAIATGDKNIQYF. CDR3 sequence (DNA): TGCAGCGCTATCGCGACAGGGGACAAAAACATTCAGTACTTC.

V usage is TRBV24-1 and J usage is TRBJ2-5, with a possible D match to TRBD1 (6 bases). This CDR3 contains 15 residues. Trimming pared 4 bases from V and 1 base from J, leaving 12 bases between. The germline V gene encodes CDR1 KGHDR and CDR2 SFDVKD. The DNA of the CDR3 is TGTGCCACCAGTGAATCACAGGGCCCCCAAGAGACCCAGTACTTC. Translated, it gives CATSESQGPQETQYF.

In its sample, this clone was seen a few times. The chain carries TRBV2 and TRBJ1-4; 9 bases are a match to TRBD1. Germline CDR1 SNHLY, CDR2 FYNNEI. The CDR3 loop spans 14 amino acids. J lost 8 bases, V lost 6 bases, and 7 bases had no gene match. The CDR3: CASSRDRVDEKLFF. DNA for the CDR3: TGTGCCAGCAGCCGGGACAGGGTAGACGAAAAACTGTTTTTT.

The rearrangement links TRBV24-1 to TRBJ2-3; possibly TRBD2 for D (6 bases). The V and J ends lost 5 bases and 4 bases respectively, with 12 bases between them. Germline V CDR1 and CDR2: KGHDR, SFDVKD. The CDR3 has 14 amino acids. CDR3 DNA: TGTGCCACCAGTGCCCTTGGAGGGGCAGATACGCAGTATTTT. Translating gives CATSALGGADTQYF.

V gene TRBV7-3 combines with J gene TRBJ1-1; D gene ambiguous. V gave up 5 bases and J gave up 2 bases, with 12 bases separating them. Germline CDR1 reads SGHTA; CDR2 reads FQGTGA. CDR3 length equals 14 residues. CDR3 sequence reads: CASSPGGHNTEAFF. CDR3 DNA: TGTGCCAGCAGCCCGGGAGGGCACAACACTGAAGCTTTCTTT.

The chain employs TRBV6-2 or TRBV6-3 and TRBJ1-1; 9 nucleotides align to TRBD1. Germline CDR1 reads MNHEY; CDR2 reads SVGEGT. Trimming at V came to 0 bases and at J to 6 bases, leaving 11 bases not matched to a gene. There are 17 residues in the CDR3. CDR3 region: CASSYSGQGRGASEAFF. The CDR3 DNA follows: TGTGCCAGCAGTTACTCGGGACAGGGAAGGGGTGCATCTGAAGCTTTCTTT.

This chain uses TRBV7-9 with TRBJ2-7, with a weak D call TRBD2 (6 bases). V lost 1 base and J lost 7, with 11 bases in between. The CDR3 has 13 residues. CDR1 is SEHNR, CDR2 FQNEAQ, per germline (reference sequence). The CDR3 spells CASSLVGGFEQYF. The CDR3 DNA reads TGTGCCAGCAGCTTAGTTGGGGGGTTTGAGCAGTACTTC.

Written as DNA, the CDR3 is TGTGCCAGCAGAATTGACAGGGGCAATCAGCCCCAGCATTTT. Translated: CASRIDRGNQPQHF. The chain employs TRBV28 and TRBJ1-5, with TRBD1 matching 7 bases. This CDR3 is built from 14 residues. The V gene end was trimmed by 6 bases and the J gene end by 2 bases; junction bases not matched to a gene: 4. The germline V gene encodes CDR1 MDHEN and CDR2 SYDVKM.

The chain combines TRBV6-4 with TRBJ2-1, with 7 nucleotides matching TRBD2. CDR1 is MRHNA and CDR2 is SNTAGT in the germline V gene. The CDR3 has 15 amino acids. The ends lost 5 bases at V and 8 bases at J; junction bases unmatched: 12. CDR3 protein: CASSRGVRGDDEQFF. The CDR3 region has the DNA TGTGCCAGCAGTCGGGGAGTACGGGGGGACGATGAGCAGTTCTTC.

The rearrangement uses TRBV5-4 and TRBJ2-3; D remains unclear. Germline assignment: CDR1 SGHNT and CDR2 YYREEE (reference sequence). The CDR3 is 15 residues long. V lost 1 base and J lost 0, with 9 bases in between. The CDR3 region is CASSLFGPSTDTQYF. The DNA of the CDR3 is TGTGCCAGCAGCTTGTTTGGCCCGAGCACAGATACGCAGTATTTT.

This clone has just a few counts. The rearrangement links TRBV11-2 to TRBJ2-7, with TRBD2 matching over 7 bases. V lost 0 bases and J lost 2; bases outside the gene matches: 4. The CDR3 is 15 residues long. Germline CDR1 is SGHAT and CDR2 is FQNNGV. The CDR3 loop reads CASSLEASGPYEQYF. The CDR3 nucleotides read TGTGCCAGCAGCTTAGAGGCTAGCGGCCCCTACGAGCAGTACTTC.

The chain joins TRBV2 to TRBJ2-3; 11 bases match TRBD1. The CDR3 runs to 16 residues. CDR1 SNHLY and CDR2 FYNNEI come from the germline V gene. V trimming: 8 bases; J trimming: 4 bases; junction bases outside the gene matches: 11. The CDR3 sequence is CASRRWGQGVADTQYF. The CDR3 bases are TGTGCCAGCCGACGTTGGGGACAGGGGGTAGCAGATACGCAGTATTTT. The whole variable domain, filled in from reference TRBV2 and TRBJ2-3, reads EPEVTQTPSHQVTQMGQEVILRCVPISNHLYFYWYRQILGQKVEFLVSFYNNEISEKSEIFDDQFSVERPDGSNFTLKIRSTKLEDSAMYFCASRRWGQGVADTQYFGPGTRLTVL.